These T cell receptor beta chains were read from a single sample in a study of patients and donors after allogeneic stem cell transplantation. One entry per CDR3 protein results from TCRdb running MiXCR on the RT-PCR reads. The table lists 150,000 to 200,000 distinct CDR3 sequences, more than 35% of them singletons. Material: blood, either unsorted or a sorted T cell fraction (not recorded which). The source of these receptors is a human donor who was either an allogeneic HSCT recipient or a stem cell or donor lymphocyte infusion donor (not recorded which). It is not recorded whose cells these are; they may come from a transplant donor. CDR3s include the opening cysteine and the closing phenylalanine or tryptophan. D genes are given only for firm matches. Size is omitted from some rows. Given values are once, few, many or a class for expanded clones.

>TRBV12-3/TRBV12-4|TRBJ2-6|NA|NA
TGTGCCAGCAGTTTTCTACAGGGCTCTGGGGCCAACGTCCTGACTTTC
CASSFLQGSGANVLTF
>TRBV15|TRBJ2-5|NA|NA
TGTGCCACCAGCAGTATAGGGGGAGGGGCCACAGAGACCCAGTACTTC
CATSSIGGGATETQYF
>TRBV4-1|TRBJ1-2|NA|TRBD1
TGCGCCAGCAGCCCTACGACAGGGCAGAACTATGGCTACACCTTC
CASSPTTGQNYGYTF
>TRBV29-1|TRBJ1-2|NA|TRBD1
TGCAGCGTCCGGACAGGGGTGTCCTATGGCTACACCTTC
CSVRTGVSYGYTF
>TRBV28|TRBJ2-7|once|NA
TGTGCCAGCAATAGCGCTCACTACGAGCAGTACTTC
CASNSAHYEQYF
>TRBV5-6|TRBJ1-1|NA|TRBD1
TGTGCCAGCAAGCGGGACAGGGGCGAAGCTTTCTTT
CASKRDRGEAFF
>TRBV7-2|TRBJ1-1|NA|NA
TGTGCCAGCAGCTTAGGAGGGTACGCGACTGAAGCTTTCTTT
CASSLGGYATEAFF
>TRBV7-3|TRBJ2-1|NA|TRBD2
TGTGCCAGCAGCTCCCCGGCCGGGACTAGCGGGAGGCAGTTCTTC
CASSSPAGTSGRQFF
>TRBV12-3/TRBV12-4|TRBJ1-5|few|NA
TGTGCCAGCAGTTTACGTGTTGCCTACACCTATAGCAATCAGCCCCAGCATTTT
CASSLRVAYTYSNQPQHF
>TRBV2|TRBJ2-6|NA|NA
TGTGCCAGCTTTGAAGGGGCCAACGTCCTGACTTTC
CASFEGANVLTF
>TRBV6-5|TRBJ1-4|many|NA
TGTGCCAGCAGTTACGAGCAGGGGAGGGATGAAAAACTGTTTTTT
CASSYEQGRDEKLFF
>TRBV6-5|TRBJ1-1|NA|NA
TGTGCCAGCAATGGGGGGACAATGAACACTGAAGCTTTCTTT
CASNGGTMNTEAFF
>TRBV6-6|TRBJ2-7|NA|NA
TGTGCCAGCAGTTACGGAGGCCCCGAGCAGTACTTC
CASSYGGPEQYF
>TRBV29-1|TRBJ2-2|few|NA
TGCAGCGCCGAGGGATCATGGAATGCCGGGGAGCTGTTTTTT
CSAEGSWNAGELFF
>TRBV12-3/TRBV12-4|TRBJ2-2|NA|NA
TGTGCCAGCAGTACCAGCGGCCAGGCCCCCGGGGAGCTGTTTTTT
CASSTSGQAPGELFF
>TRBV7-9|TRBJ2-2|NA|NA
TGTGCCAGCACCCGACTGCCGCGACGGGGTACGACCGGGGAGCTGTTTTTT
CASTRLPRRGTTGELFF
>TRBV6-2/TRBV6-3|TRBJ2-7|NA|NA
TGTGCCAGCAGTTACTCGCCACTCACTCGGGACGAGCAGTACTTC
CASSYSPLTRDEQYF
>TRBV5-6|TRBJ1-2|NA|NA
TGTGCCAGCAGCTTCGTAGGGAGGAGGAACTATGGCTACACCTTC
CASSFVGRRNYGYTF
>TRBV5-6|TRBJ1-5|NA|NA
TGTGCCAGCAGCCCAGACAGAGGACATAGCAATCAGCCCCAGCATTTT
CASSPDRGHSNQPQHF
>TRBV20-1|TRBJ1-5|NA|NA
TGCAGTGCTAATAGTGGGGGGAGGAATCAGCCCCAGCATTTT
CSANSGGRNQPQHF
>TRBV6-2/TRBV6-3|TRBJ1-2|few|TRBD1
TGTGCCAGCAGTTACTCGACGGACAGGGTTGTCGGAGTGTATGGCTACACCTTC
CASSYSTDRVVGVYGYTF
>TRBV12-3/TRBV12-4|TRBJ2-1|NA|NA
TGTGCCAGCAGTTTAAGCCTACTTGAGCAGTTCTTC
CASSLSLLEQFF
>TRBV12-3/TRBV12-4|TRBJ2-2|NA|NA
TGTGCCAGCAGTTTAGGGGCCAGGGTCGGGCCCGGGGAGCTGTTTTTT
CASSLGARVGPGELFF
>TRBV4-2|TRBJ1-1|NA|NA
TGTGCCAGCAGCCAAGAATGGGGAGAAAGGACTGAAGCTTTCTTT
CASSQEWGERTEAFF
>TRBV6-2/TRBV6-3|TRBJ1-2|NA|NA
TGTGCCAGCACCCTTATCCGGACAGCTAACTATGGCTACACCTTC
CASTLIRTANYGYTF
>TRBV28|TRBJ1-1|NA|NA
TGTGCCAGCAGCCCCGGCTTAGGGACTGAAGCTTTCTTT
CASSPGLGTEAFF
>TRBV12-3/TRBV12-4|TRBJ1-6|few|NA
TGTGCCAGCAGTTTGGGGGCCCGCCAACCCCTCCACTTT
CASSLGARQPLHF